The 16 T cell receptor beta chains presented below share a single source sample, sequenced in a study of cytomegalovirus exposure and HLA in healthy donors. The method was immunoSEQ multiplex PCR; TCRdb's version includes in-frame clones alone and lacks a portion of them. The sample includes some 80,000 clones, approximately 96% of them seen just once. Sample: PBMCs. The receptors shown here come from a young woman in good health and CMV-seronegative.

The V and J genes are TRBV14 and TRBJ1-3; D is uncertain. V lost 4 bases and J 4 bases, leaving 5 bases between the germline ends. The CDR3 is made up of 12 amino acids. Germline CDR1 and CDR2: SGHDN and FVKESK. The CDR3 DNA reads as TGTGCCAGCAGCCCGGGGGGAAACACCATATATTTT. This translates into CASSPGGNTIYF.

The V call is TRBV6-6, the J call TRBJ2-7; 7 nucleotides match TRBD1. V was clipped by 6 bases and J by 7 bases; unmatched bases: 15. From germline, CDR1 is MNHNY and CDR2 SVGAGI (reference sequence). The CDR3 runs 15 residues. CDR3 in DNA: TGTGCCAGCAGCCCACAGGGGTCCCCCACTTCGGAGCAGTACTTC. This sequence encodes CASSPQGSPTSEQYF.

CDR3 sequence: CASRSGLAGVDTQYF. CDR3 nucleotides: TGTGCCAGCAGGTCTGGGCTAGCGGGAGTAGATACGCAGTATTTT. The chain links TRBV6-5 to TRBJ2-3, with TRBD2 matching over 10 bases. The CDR3 runs 15 residues. Trimming cost V 6 bases and J 5 bases; bases outside gene matches: 8. CDR1 is MNHEY, CDR2 SVGAGI, per germline.

V and J are TRBV19 and TRBJ2-1; D is undetermined. The germline V gene encodes CDR1 LNHDA and CDR2 SQIVND (reference sequence). V was shortened by 1 base and J by 6 bases, with 16 bases between the two germline ends. The CDR3 totals 16 residues. In DNA, the CDR3 is TGTGCCAGTAGTATAGGACACCTACTCCTTACCAATGAGCAGTTCTTC. Translated, it gives CASSIGHLLLTNEQFF.

V usage is TRBV9 and J usage is TRBJ2-1; maybe TRBD1 (5 bases). Between the trimmed V and J ends, which lost 2 bases and 2 bases, there was a span of 11 bases. Germline CDR1 is SGDLS and CDR2 is YYNGEE. The CDR3 runs to 15 residues. DNA of the CDR3: TGTGCCAGCAGCGTCGACAGCCTAGCCTACAATGAGCAGTTCTTC. Protein sequence: CASSVDSLAYNEQFF.

The chain combines TRBV6-1 with TRBJ2-1; 8 bases align to TRBD2. Germline V gives CDR1 MNHNS, CDR2 SASEGT. The CDR3 runs to 15 residues. The J segment lost 4 bases and the V segment lost 3 bases, leaving 5 bases of the junction unmatched. The CDR3 reads CASSESSGTYNEQFF. CDR3 bases: TGTGCCAGCAGTGAGAGTAGCGGGACATACAATGAGCAGTTCTTC.

This chain connects TRBV30 to TRBJ1-6; 7 bases line up with TRBD1. From germline, CDR1 is GTSNPN and CDR2 SVGIG (reference sequence). The ends lost 7 bases at V and 9 bases at J; junction bases unmatched: 12. This CDR3 spans 14 amino acids. In DNA, the CDR3 is TGTGCCTTGTCGACAGGGCATTCACTTTCACCCCTCCACTTT. Protein sequence: CALSTGHSLSPLHF.

The chain combines TRBV28 with TRBJ1-4; D gene unclear. V dropped 4 bases and J dropped 8 bases, with 14 bases sitting between them. The CDR3 sequence is 14 residues long. The germline CDR1 and CDR2 sequences are MDHEN and SYDVKM. The CDR3 region has the DNA TGTGCCAGCAGTTCCAGCGTCCTGAGGGAAAAACTGTTTTTT. Amino acids: CASSSSVLREKLFF.

The rearrangement links TRBV10-3 to TRBJ1-2, with D hard to call. Trimming pared 8 bases from V and 2 bases from J, leaving 6 bases between. Germline V CDR1 and CDR2: ENHRY, SYGVKD. The CDR3 totals 11 residues. CDR3 region: CAIGENYGYTF. The CDR3 DNA reads TGTGCCATCGGGGAGAACTATGGCTACACCTTC.

The genes are TRBV2 and TRBJ2-1; 12 bases agree with TRBD2. Per the germline V gene, CDR1 is SNHLY and CDR2 is FYNNEI. This CDR3 is built from 14 residues. Germline trimming cut 6 bases from V and 7 bases from J; bases unmatched to any gene: 4. The CDR3: CASSMTSGRNEQFF. Here the CDR3 DNA reads TGTGCCAGCAGCATGACTAGCGGGAGAAATGAGCAGTTCTTC. Full variable domain (rest looked up from reference TRBV2 and TRBJ2-1): EPEVTQTPSHQVTQMGQEVILRCVPISNHLYFYWYRQILGQKVEFLVSFYNNEISEKSEIFDDQFSVERPDGSNFTLKIRSTKLEDSAMYFCASSMTSGRNEQFFGPGTRLTVL.

The V call is TRBV19, the J call TRBJ1-2, with D maybe TRBD1 (6 bases). The germline V gene encodes CDR1 LNHDA and CDR2 SQIVND (reference sequence). This CDR3 has 16 residues. V was shortened by 0 bases and J by 0 bases, with 11 bases between the two germline ends. Here the CDR3 DNA reads TGTGCCAGTAGTATAGAAGGACAGCGCCCTAACTATGGCTACACCTTC. This sequence encodes CASSIEGQRPNYGYTF. The full variable domain, its missing parts supplied by reference TRBV19 and TRBJ1-2, is DGGITQSPKYLFRKEGQNVTLSCEQNLNHDAMYWYRQDPGQGLRLIYYSQIVNDFQKGDIAEGYSVSREKKESFPLTVTSAQKNPTAFYLCASSIEGQRPNYGYTFGSGTRLTVV.

The chain employs TRBV12-5 and TRBJ2-7, with 7 bases matching TRBD1. Per the germline V gene, CDR1 is LGHNT and CDR2 is FRNRAP. CDR3 size: 15 residues. Trimming removed 7 bases from V and 2 bases from J; junction bases left unmatched: 11. CDR3 sequence reads: CASAPSDRFTYEQYF. The CDR3 DNA reads as TGTGCTAGTGCCCCGTCGGACAGGTTTACCTACGAGCAGTACTTC.

The V and J genes are TRBV7-8 and TRBJ1-1; D perhaps matches TRBD1 (6 bases). V shed 3 bases and J shed 5 bases, with 13 bases lying between them. The CDR3 has 14 amino acids. From germline, CDR1 is SGHVS and CDR2 FQNEAQ. Written as DNA, the CDR3 is TGTGCCAGCAGCTTTACAGGGCCGGGTACTGAAGCTTTCTTT. Its protein is CASSFTGPGTEAFF.

The chain is built from TRBV9 and TRBJ1-1, with 7 bases fitting TRBD1. The J segment lost 4 bases and the V segment lost 0 bases, leaving 0 bases of the junction unmatched. The CDR3 length is 13 residues. Germline-derived CDR1 and CDR2 are SGDLS and YYNGEE. Written as DNA, the CDR3 is TGTGCCAGCAGCGTAGACAGGGGCACTGAAGCTTTCTTT. Its protein product is CASSVDRGTEAFF.

CDR3 sequence reads: CASSFFAGVCTDTQYF. The CDR3 region has the DNA TGTGCCAGCAGCTTCTTCGCGGGAGTGTGCACAGATACGCAGTATTTT. The J gene is TRBJ2-3, the V gene TRBV7-2, with 7 positions matching TRBD2. Unmatched junction bases numbered 7, after V lost 3 bases and J lost 1 base. The CDR3 spans 16 residues. Per the germline V gene, CDR1 is SGHTA and CDR2 is FQGNSA.

The chain employs TRBV18 and TRBJ2-1, with D tentatively TRBD1 (5 bases). Germline V CDR1 and CDR2: KGHSH, LQKENI. The germline V and J ends were trimmed by 5 bases and 4 bases, with 12 bases remaining between them. The length of the CDR3 is 14 residues. Here the CDR3 DNA reads TGTGCCAGCTCATCCGACAGTTCTTACAATGAGCAGTTCTTC. This sequence encodes CASSSDSSYNEQFF.